The 15 T cell receptor beta chains reported below all come from one sample, sequenced in a study of blood T cell repertoires in COVID-19. This table comes from immunoSEQ multiplex PCR, and its TCRdb copy is limited to in-frame clones, with some not included. The sample comprises fewer than 300,000 clones, approximately 91% of which are singletons, and 2% to 2.5% rests with the top ten. The sample consisted of PBMCs or T cells enriched from blood (not recorded which). All receptors come from a woman aged 40-49 years with acute COVID-19.

Many counts were recorded for this clone. This chain uses TRBV3-1 (or the pseudogene TRBV3-2) with TRBJ2-3; D not resolved. Trimming took off 1 base at V and 3 bases at J, with 2 bases between the two ends. CDR3 length equals 12 residues. The germline CDR1 and CDR2 sequences are LGHDT and YNNKEL (reference sequence). As DNA, the CDR3 is TGTGCCAGCAGCCAAGCGACAGATACGCAGTATTTT. Protein sequence: CASSQATDTQYF.

The J gene is TRBJ1-1, the V gene TRBV18; D may be TRBD1 (6 bases). Trimming removed 0 bases at V and 4 bases at J, with 12 bases between. The CDR3 has 15 amino acids. Germline lookup yields CDR1 KGHSH and CDR2 LQKENI. CDR3 residues: CASSPPEGGGTEAFF. DNA of the CDR3: TGTGCCAGCTCACCACCGGAGGGAGGGGGCACTGAAGCTTTCTTT.

The chain employs TRBV18 and TRBJ1-3; no reliable D call. The CDR3 runs 18 residues. Germline V gene data show CDR1 as KGHSH and CDR2 as LQKENI. V was pared by 3 bases and J by 1 base, with 19 bases between. CDR3 DNA: TGTGCCAGCTCACCTATTAGGCCAGGCCAACTTTCTGGAAACACCATATATTTT. Protein: CASSPIRPGQLSGNTIYF. The entire variable domain, with the rest obtained from reference TRBV18 and TRBJ1-3, is as follows: NAGVMQNPRHLVRRRGQEARLRCSPMKGHSHVYWYRQLPEEGLKFMVYLQKENIIDESGMPKERFSAEFPKEGPSILRIQQVVRGDSAAYFCASSPIRPGQLSGNTIYFGEGSWLTVV.

This rearrangement joins TRBV5-8 to TRBJ2-7; D is possibly TRBD2 (6 bases). The CDR3 is made up of 15 amino acids. The V gene's germline CDR1 is SGHTS and CDR2 YDEGEE. The ends were cut back, 4 bases at V and 2 bases at J, with 16 bases in the middle. This CDR3 is CASSATGLLAYEQYF. CDR3 coding DNA: TGTGCCAGCAGCGCGACGGGACTCTTGGCCTACGAGCAGTACTTC.

V is TRBV24-1 and J is TRBJ2-1; 13 bases align to TRBD2. V dropped 3 bases and J dropped 7; count of bases not matched to a gene: 8. The CDR3 is made up of 17 amino acids. In germline, CDR1 is KGHDR, CDR2 SFDVKD. The CDR3 region has the DNA TGTGCCACCAGTGATCCCCCCGGACTAGCGGGAGATAATGAGCAGTTCTTC. Translating gives CATSDPPGLAGDNEQFF.

The genes are TRBV19 and TRBJ1-2; 9 bases are a match to TRBD1. The CDR3 has 15 residues. The germline gives CDR1 LNHDA, CDR2 SQIVND (reference sequence). Trimming took 3 bases from V and 3 from J; bases not matched to a gene: 5. The CDR3 sequence is CASSIRTGADYGYTF. The CDR3 DNA reads TGTGCCAGTAGTATTAGGACAGGGGCGGACTATGGCTACACCTTC.

The chain recombines TRBV7-9 with TRBJ1-1, with D uncertain. V was cut by 5 bases and J by 0 bases, with 7 bases left in between. Germline V gene data show CDR1 as SEHNR and CDR2 as FQNEAQ (reference sequence). CDR3 length: 13 amino acids. CDR3 protein: CASSPGMNTEAFF. CDR3 nucleotide sequence: TGTGCCAGCAGCCCGGGGATGAACACTGAAGCTTTCTTT.

V usage is TRBV28 and J usage is TRBJ1-2; 9 bases match TRBD1. The CDR3 loop spans 14 amino acids. The germline V gene has CDR1 MDHEN and CDR2 SYDVKM. The J segment lost 4 bases and the V segment lost 6 bases, leaving 6 bases of the junction unmatched. The CDR3 sequence is CASRRTGGGYGYTF. DNA of the CDR3: TGTGCCAGCAGAAGAACAGGGGGCGGCTATGGCTACACCTTC.

This chain joins TRBV25-1 and TRBJ1-1; D possibly corresponds to TRBD1 (6 bases). Trimming took off 7 bases at V and 0 bases at J, with 9 bases between the two ends. The V gene's germline CDR1 is MGHDK and CDR2 SYGVNS. This CDR3 region has 13 residues. As DNA, the CDR3 is TGTGCCAGCATCGACAGGCTGAACACTGAAGCTTTCTTT. This translates into CASIDRLNTEAFF.

The CDR3 DNA sequence: TGTGCCAGCAGCTTAGGAGGACAGAATAATGAAAAACTGTTTTTT. Amino acid sequence: CASSLGGQNNEKLFF. V and J are TRBV11-3 and TRBJ1-4; TRBD1 is a possible D gene (6 bases). Germline CDR1 reads SGHNT; CDR2 reads YENEEA. V was cut by 1 base and J by 4 bases, with 10 bases left in between. The CDR3 contains 15 residues.

The CDR3 DNA sequence: TGTGCCAGCAGCTCGGGACAGTCCACCGGGGTGACCCAGTACTTC. Translating gives CASSSGQSTGVTQYF. The chain couples TRBV11-1 to TRBJ2-5; TRBD1 agrees at 7 bases. This CDR3 has 15 amino acids. Trimming cost V 4 bases and J 7 bases; bases outside gene matches: 12. Germline V gene sequence: CDR1 SGHAT, CDR2 FQDESV (reference sequence). Full variable domain (remainder filled in from reference TRBV11-1 and TRBJ2-5): EAEVAQSPRYKITEKSQAVAFWCDPISGHATLYWYRQILGQGPELLVQFQDESVVDDSQLPKDRFSAERLKGVDSTLKIQPAELGDSAMYLCASSSGQSTGVTQYFGPGTRLLVL.

The chain uses TRBV27 and TRBJ2-1; D might be TRBD2 (5 bases). Germline V gives CDR1 MNHEY, CDR2 SMNVEV (reference sequence). Trimming took 8 bases from V and 0 from J, leaving 14 bases between them. The CDR3 contains 15 residues. The CDR3 sequence: CASGELGGSYNEQFF. CDR3 bases: TGTGCCAGCGGGGAGCTTGGCGGCTCCTACAATGAGCAGTTCTTC.

The chain carries TRBV28 and TRBJ1-2; D gene unclear. Germline V gene lookup returns CDR1 MDHEN and CDR2 SYDVKM. The V end lost 5 bases, the J end lost 6 bases, and 22 bases lay between the germline ends. The CDR3 runs 16 residues. The CDR3 bases are TGTGCCAGCAGTCAACGTGGTTCGTTGGCCCGAAATGGCTACACCTTC. Residues: CASSQRGSLARNGYTF.

The chain has TRBV11-3 and TRBJ2-5; D gene unclear. This CDR3 has 14 residues. With 5 bases removed from V and 4 bases from J, the gap between germline ends came to 14 bases. The germline V gene encodes CDR1 SGHNT and CDR2 YENEEA. Here the CDR3 reads CASSPTRLGETQYF. DNA for the CDR3: TGTGCCAGCAGCCCAACCCGACTTGGAGAGACCCAGTACTTC.

This chain links TRBV14 with TRBJ1-6; D may be TRBD1 (6 bases). The V and J ends lost 5 bases and 13 bases respectively, with 18 bases between them. The CDR3 is 14 amino acids. The germline gives CDR1 SGHDN, CDR2 FVKESK. The CDR3 loop reads CASSAQGKTVPLHF. In nucleotides, the CDR3 is TGTGCCAGCAGCGCTCAGGGGAAAACCGTCCCCCTCCACTTT.